This T cell receptor beta chain originates from a study of PD-L1 blockade in urothelial cancer. Whole-study context: Of prior chemotherapy regimens, patients had received between 0 and 3. Researchers found blood samples held a median of about 130,000 T cells. Blood was evaluated 3 weeks (second dose) and 6 weeks after therapy began. Study-level findings and limits: It was durable-benefit patients whose tumor-associated blood clones expanded more at 3 weeks.

The protocol was immunoSEQ multiplex PCR, while the TCRdb copy is restricted to in-frame clones and leaves out a portion. The sample includes roughly 63,000 clones, roughly 80% of them seen just once. The V end lost 3 bases, the J end lost 4 bases, and 10 bases lay between the germline ends. Looked up from germline, CDR1 is LNHDA and CDR2 is SQIVND (reference sequence). CDR3 size: 14 residues. Time point specified: pretreatment peripheral blood. To note about this clone: Its antigen is not known.

The chain links TRBV19 to TRBJ1-3; tentative D call: TRBD1 (6 bases). The specimen comprised PBMCs, sampled around atezolizumab (anti-PD-L1) treatment. This clonotype was obtained from a man aged 70 or older with urothelial cancer. Written as DNA, the CDR3 is TGTGCCAGTAGTATCGGGACACTCGGAAACACCATATATTTT. This gives the protein CASSIGTLGNTIYF.